This TCR beta chain was recorded in a study of cytomegalovirus exposure and HLA in healthy donors. General study points: Later, an analysis found that TCR clusters from the first cohort tended to co-occur in the approximately 130 validation repertoires.

Using immunoSEQ multiplex PCR, the repertoire was profiled, and TCRdb retains in-frame clones only, with some absent. This table has 40,000 to 60,000 clones, 94% appearing once. In regard to this clone: What it binds is not known.

CDR1 and CDR2 from the germline V gene are MGHRA and YSYEKL. The CDR3 covers 12 residues. The ends were cut back, 1 base at V and 7 bases at J, with 8 bases in the middle. Among the 90 to 150 subjects of the validation cohort, separate from the roughly 730-subject first cohort, were the donors. The clonotype comes from a woman younger than 30 in good health and CMV-seropositive. This chain connects TRBV4-1 to TRBJ2-7; D gene uncertain. Input material: PBMCs. CDR3 residues: CASSQGDWEQYF. CDR3 coding DNA: TGCGCCAGCAGCCAAGGCGACTGGGAGCAGTACTTC.